This TCR beta chain was captured in a study of CXCR3-negative and CXCR3-positive naive CD8 T cells. Looking at the study overall: Each library held about 1.5 +/- 0.3 million TRB reads, some 130 million in total.

Study-level points and caveats: Higher TRB CDR3 hydrophobicity marked CXCR3-positive naive cells relative to CXCR3-negative naive cells. Diversity proved comparably high across both naive subsets and much lower in memory CD8+ cells.

This CDR3 has 16 residues. Per germline, CDR1 KGHSY and CDR2 FQNENV. Through 5' RACE with UMI labels, the TRB cDNA libraries were prepared. From its re-call of the 5' RACE reads, TCRdb lists each CDR3 protein once, without DNA. The data show under 110,000 distinct CDR3 sequences, and the top ten clones hold more than 0.35%. Comment on this clonotype: What it binds is not known.

Sequencing was done on a sample of naive CXCR3+ CD8+ T cells from blood. The subset here: CD45RO-CCR7+CD27+CD95- naive CD8+ T cells expressing CXCR3 (TNR3+). The gene calls are TRBV16 and TRBJ2-1; TCRdb selects TRBD1, and the lack of DNA leaves this call unchecked. The sequence derives from a human donor in good health. Some clones in this sample may be carry-over from other donors' samples. The CDR3 here is CASSPKDRGYYNEQFF.